This T cell receptor beta chain was documented in a study of blood T cell repertoires in COVID-19 (dated by TCRdb to 2019 to 2021). Notes on the research overall: The collaborator samples originated in the United States, Italy and Spain and spanned the acute and convalescent phases of COVID-19. The samples were drawn from two sources: the first 160 participants of the ongoing ImmuneRACE study, and fewer than 1,500 subjects contributed by 6 global collaborators. The prospective study material was composed of cDNA or gDNA derived from T cells, B-cell-depleted T cells, or PBMCs. Subjects who had been exposed to COVID-19, were actively infected with it, or had recovered from it provided the deeply sampled blood TCRbeta repertoires that made up the dataset. HLA class I and class II types, where available, came from metadata supplied by the sample provider rather than from assay-based typing. The repertoires were released in a freely available public database intended as a resource for research on the immune response to SARS-CoV-2. The sample metadata nearly always contained a de-identified subject ID, COVID-19 status, age in years and sex.

Participants in the prospective study were enrolled through a virtual design, were aged about 18 to 100 years, and lived in roughly 26 United States geographic areas. In the prospective study, cohorts were assigned on the basis of participant-reported clinical history obtained from a screening survey and a study questionnaire. In the prospective study, whole blood, serum and a nasopharyngeal or oropharyngeal swab were collected from each participant by mobile phlebotomists. Participants in the prospective study had the option to provide additional blood draws and questionnaires over a roughly two-month period. Before DNA extraction, prospective study blood samples were shipped either frozen or at room temperature. Germline trimming: 4 bases from V, 3 bases from J; junction bases outside gene matches: 19. The CDR3 holds 20 amino acids from the cysteine to the phenylalanine. The DNA shown is the 60-base CDR3, in frame from base 1. In the germline V gene, CDR1 corresponds to KGHSH and CDR2 to LQKENI.

TCRbeta CDR3 regions were amplified from genomic DNA by means of the immunoSEQ Assay, a bias-controlled multiplex PCR. The published analysis was carried out like this. Within the assay, amplification of reference gene primers was used to estimate how many nucleated cells each sample contained. To quantify the absolute abundance of each unique TCRbeta CDR3 rearrangement, sequence reads were collapsed and filtered. For each sample, productive Simpson clonality was calculated as the square root of Simpson's diversity index over productive rearrangements. The table comes from immuneACCESS by way of TCRdb, which keeps in-frame sequences with V and J called. Part of the clones is missing from these tables; in studies checked, under half for an unresolved V gene and the rest for unknown reasons. V and J calls and clone size are as listed in that table; D and trimming were resolved from the DNA. The sample data list roughly 290,000 clones, and 85% to 90% of these were observed just once. Of the sample, about 1.8% is held by the ten largest clones.

Regarding this clone: What this receptor recognizes is not known. One base away there is no much larger clone; base qualities are not given.

The investigation overall reported the following: The quantity of clinical and demographic metadata differed by source and by participant and was supplied without curation.

The source is a woman in her late teens or twenties with acute COVID-19. This sequence uses TRBV18 and TRBJ2-1; 9 bases in the middle match TRBD2. Sequenced sample: PBMCs or T cells enriched from blood (not recorded which). The DNA reads TGTGCCAGCTCACGGAGTTTATCGAACGAGCTAGCGGGGCACTACAATGAGCAGTTCTTC. This yields the protein CASSRSLSNELAGHYNEQFF.